The clone carrying this T cell receptor (beta chain) occurred many times. The target antigen is unknown. The data were obtained in a study of CD8 T cells in ankylosing spondylitis. Whole-study results and caveats: Matched ankylosing spondylitis synovial fluid reportedly contained a significantly enriched population of disease-linked clones.

The CDR3 covers 13 residues. The V gene's germline CDR1 is SGHRS and CDR2 YFSETQ. Trimming left V 5 bases short and J 2 bases short, with 11 bases between. TCRdb re-called the 5' RACE reads through MiXCR, storing one row per CDR3 protein. The table records 150,000 to 200,000 distinct CDR3 sequences, 11% of them present only once. This clonotype was obtained from a male donor with ankylosing spondylitis or in good health (not recorded which). This chain uses TRBV5-1 with TRBJ2-7, with a weak D call TRBD1 (5 bases). Sequenced input: blood, either unsorted or a sorted T cell fraction (not recorded which). The CDR3 DNA is TGCGCCAGCAGTGTACAGGCTGCCTACGAGCAGTACTTC. It is translated as CASSVQAAYEQYF.